This note documents a single T cell receptor beta chain sequence. During active infection, Seattle patients enrolled and were then monitored through disease. The junction had 9 bases not matched to a gene; V was cut back by 5 bases and J by 8 bases. Per germline, CDR1 SEHNR and CDR2 FQNEAQ (reference sequence). The CDR3 contains 14 residues. Authors' data handling: Counts of nucleated cells, estimated from reference gene primer amplification, were obtained. Some clones are missing from TCRdb's copy, which holds only in-frame ones; the method was immunoSEQ multiplex PCR. That table furnishes V, J and clone size, whereas the DNA furnished D and trimming. The sample consists of roughly 69,000 clones, around 80% of them appearing once. This sample stems from a study of blood T cell repertoires in COVID-19. Study as a whole: The study drew acute and convalescent COVID-19 samples from the United States, Italy and Spain.

The origin of this receptor is a man aged 45-65 years with COVID-19, enrolled during active disease. The material sequenced was peripheral blood. The rearrangement links TRBV7-9 to TRBJ1-2, with 9 positions matching TRBD1. The CDR3 nucleotides are TGTGCCAGCAGCATCGGACAGGGGAGGGAGGGCTACACCTTC. Amino acid sequence: CASSIGQGREGYTF.